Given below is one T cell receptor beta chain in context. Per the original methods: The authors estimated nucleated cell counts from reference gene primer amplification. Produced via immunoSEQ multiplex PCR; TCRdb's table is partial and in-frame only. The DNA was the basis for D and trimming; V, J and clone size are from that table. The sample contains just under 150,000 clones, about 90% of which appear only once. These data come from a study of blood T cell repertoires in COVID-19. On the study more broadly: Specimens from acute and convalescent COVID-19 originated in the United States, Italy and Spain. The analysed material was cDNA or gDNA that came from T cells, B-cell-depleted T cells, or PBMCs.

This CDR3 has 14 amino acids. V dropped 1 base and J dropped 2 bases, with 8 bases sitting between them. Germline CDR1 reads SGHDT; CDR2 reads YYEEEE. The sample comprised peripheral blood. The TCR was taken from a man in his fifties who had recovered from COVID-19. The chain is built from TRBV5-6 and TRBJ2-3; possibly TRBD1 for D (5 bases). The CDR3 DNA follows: TGTGCCAGCAGCTTGAAGACAGCCACAGATACGCAGTATTTT. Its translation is CASSLKTATDTQYF.